This passage covers 23 T cell receptor beta chains from one sample sequenced in a study of blood T cells in healthy people across ages. Sample-barcoded 5' priming and a J-beta primer mix drove a second PCR of roughly 6 to 12 cycles. In TCRdb, the 5' RACE reads were re-called with MiXCR into one record per CDR3 protein. The repertoire holds 600,000 to 850,000 distinct CDR3 sequences, with about 42% as singletons. The sequenced material came from blood. The receptors were sampled from an older woman in good health.

This clonotype was recorded a few times. The chain joins TRBV20-1 to TRBJ2-1, with 10 positions matching TRBD2. V shed 4 bases, J shed 11 bases, and the junction held 11 bases outside the gene matches. From germline, CDR1 is DFQATT and CDR2 SNEGSKA (reference sequence). The CDR3 has 14 amino acids. The CDR3 region is CSAIRTSGSEQQFF. DNA for the CDR3: TGCAGTGCTATCCGGACTAGCGGTTCAGAACAGCAGTTCTTC.

In this sample, this clonotype turned up many times. The V gene is TRBV5-1, the J gene TRBJ2-1, with 8 bases lining up with TRBD2. The CDR3 loop spans 15 amino acids. Germline-derived CDR1 and CDR2 are SGHRS and YFSETQ. The ends lost 4 bases at V and 0 bases at J; junction bases unmatched: 3. The CDR3 sequence: CASSLSGDSYNEQFF. For the CDR3, the DNA is TGCGCCAGCAGCCTTAGCGGGGACTCCTACAATGAGCAGTTCTTC.

Comments on this clonotype: The junction does not match germline at one end; this may be a read error. The CDR3 loop is CASGGLAGVGNGQFF. CDR3 nucleotides: TGTGCCAGCGGCGGACTAGCGGGAGTCGGGAATGGGCAGTTCTTC. This chain joins TRBV6-2 or TRBV6-3 and TRBJ2-1, with 13 nucleotides matching TRBD2. The CDR3 totals 15 residues. Germline values: CDR1 MNHEY, CDR2 SVGEGT.

In this sample, this clonotype turned up a few times. The chain carries TRBV18 and TRBJ2-7, with D perhaps matching TRBD1 (7 bases). CDR1 KGHSH and CDR2 LQKENI come from the germline V gene. The V end lost 2 bases, the J end lost 2 bases, and 13 bases lay between the germline ends. The CDR3 loop spans 15 amino acids. CDR3 amino acids: CASSPSQGGTYEQYF. The CDR3 nucleotides read TGTGCCAGCTCACCATCCCAGGGGGGAACCTACGAGCAGTACTTC.

This clonotype was counted at least ten times. The chain joins TRBV10-3 to TRBJ2-5; 9 bases are shared with TRBD1. J lost 3 bases, V lost 6 bases, and 5 bases had no gene match. Per the germline V gene, CDR1 is ENHRY and CDR2 is SYGVKD. This CDR3 is 14 amino acids long. CDR3: CAISVRDREETQYF. CDR3 nucleotides: TGTGCCATCAGCGTGCGGGACAGGGAAGAGACCCAGTACTTC.

A word on this clonotype: A much larger clone differs by one base, so this may be a read error. V and J are TRBV7-2 and TRBJ2-1; 8 nucleotides align to TRBD2. V gave up 5 bases and J gave up 7 bases; unmatched junction bases: 7. The CDR3 length is 14 residues. Germline V gene sequence: CDR1 SGHTA, CDR2 FQGNSA. The CDR3 spells CASSVSGTRNEQFF. The CDR3 DNA reads as TGTGCCAGCAGCGTTTCCGGGACTAGGAATGAGCAGTTCTTC.

The chain has TRBV3-1 and TRBJ2-7; a weak D match, TRBD2 (6 bases). V lost 5 bases and J lost 3, with 17 bases in between. Germline V gene lookup returns CDR1 LGHDT and CDR2 YNNKEL (reference sequence). The CDR3 contains 15 residues. CDR3 amino acids: CASSEAGTFFYEQYF. CDR3 nucleotides: TGTGCCAGCAGCGAGGCCGGGACTTTCTTCTACGAGCAGTACTTC.

In this sample, this clonotype turned up once. Germline is not matched at one junction end, which may reflect a read error. V gene TRBV11-3 combines with J gene TRBJ2-5, with D possibly being TRBD1 or TRBD2 (6 bases each). The last part of the DNA fits TRBJ2-7 better; the J call may be wrong. The CDR3 length is 14 residues. Germline assignment: CDR1 SGHNT and CDR2 YENEEA. CDR3 residues: CASRLGGTATEQYF. The CDR3 DNA reads TGTGCCAGCCGCTTAGGGGGGACCGCAACCGAGCAGTACTTC.

This clonotype was observed once. The chain recombines TRBV28 with TRBJ2-3; D remains unclear. V was pared by 10 bases and J by 4 bases, with 18 bases between. CDR3 length equals 14 residues. CDR1 and CDR2 (germline): MDHEN, SYDVKM. The CDR3 nucleotides are TGTGCCACCACGGGCACCAGCCGAGCAGATACGCAGTATTTT. Translation gives CATTGTSRADTQYF.

This chain joins TRBV7-9 and TRBJ2-1; maybe TRBD2 (6 bases). Germline V gene lookup returns CDR1 SEHNR and CDR2 FQNEAQ (reference sequence). Trimming left V 6 bases short and J 8 bases short, with 17 bases between. The CDR3 length is 14 residues. The CDR3, as DNA: TGTGCCAGCAGGGCAGCCCAAGGCGGGGATGAGCAGTTCTTC. The encoded protein is CASRAAQGGDEQFF.

This clonotype has only a few counts. V is TRBV20-1 and J is TRBJ1-5; D gene unclear. The V gene's germline CDR1 is DFQATT and CDR2 SNEGSKA (reference sequence). V lost 3 bases and J lost 2, with 5 bases in between. This CDR3 comprises 12 residues. The CDR3 sequence: CSARGGNQPQHF. CDR3 coding DNA: TGCAGTGCTAGGGGCGGCAATCAGCCCCAGCATTTT.

This chain uses TRBV20-1 with TRBJ1-5, with D perhaps TRBD1 (5 bases). Trimming cost V 1 base and J 7 bases, with 20 bases left between them. CDR1 DFQATT and CDR2 SNEGSKA come from the germline V gene (reference sequence). This CDR3 is 16 amino acids long. In DNA form, the CDR3 reads TGCAGTGCTAGAGGGGGAGGGGCGAAAGGTCACCAGCCCCAGCATTTT. Protein: CSARGGGAKGHQPQHF.

The rearrangement joins TRBV12-3 or TRBV12-4 to TRBJ1-3, with TRBD1 matching 7 bases. The V segment lost 7 bases and the J segment 4 bases; nucleotides outside the gene matches: 4. This CDR3 has 13 amino acids. The chain's CDR3 is CASIRGLGNTIYF. CDR3 DNA sequence: TGTGCCAGCATTAGGGGGCTGGGAAACACCATATATTTT.

There are a few counts of this clonotype. CDR3 nucleotide sequence: TGCAGTGCTGAGCCGGTAACAGGGGGCGGGTATGGCTACACCTTC. The encoded protein is CSAEPVTGGGYGYTF. V and J are TRBV20-1 and TRBJ1-2; 9 nucleotides align to TRBD1. Germline V gene data show CDR1 as DFQATT and CDR2 as SNEGSKA (reference sequence). With 5 bases clipped from V and 5 bases from J, the junction kept 12 bases outside the gene matches. The CDR3 length is 15 residues.

The chain couples TRBV29-1 to TRBJ1-2; TRBD1 is a possible D gene (5 bases). Trimming left V 1 base short and J 5 bases short, with 17 bases between. Per germline, CDR1 SQVTM and CDR2 ANQGSEA. There are 15 residues in the CDR3. The CDR3 reads CSVEGGVGTRYGYTF. CDR3 DNA: TGCAGCGTTGAAGGGGGTGTGGGGACCCGTTATGGCTACACCTTC.

For the CDR3, the DNA is TGTGCCAGCAGCTTCGACAGGGGGCCCCGCTACACCTTC. As protein: CASSFDRGPRYTF. The V and J genes are TRBV13 and TRBJ1-2, with 10 bases aligning to TRBD1. V shed 3 bases and J 9 bases; nucleotides not matched to a gene: 4. This CDR3 is built from 13 residues. The germline gives CDR1 PRHDT, CDR2 FYEKMQ (reference sequence).

The rearrangement uses TRBV3-1 and TRBJ1-4, with D unresolved. The V end lost 2 bases, the J end lost 6 bases, and 13 bases lay between the germline ends. The CDR3 consists of 15 residues. Looked up from germline, CDR1 is LGHDT and CDR2 is YNNKEL (reference sequence). CDR3 nucleotide sequence: TGTGCCAGCAGCCAACAATATGGGGTGGATGAAAAACTGTTTTTT. This codes for CASSQQYGVDEKLFF.

The CDR3 sequence: CSARGLNEKLFF. The CDR3 DNA is TGCAGTGCTAGAGGACTTAATGAAAAACTGTTTTTT. The rearrangement links TRBV20-1 to TRBJ1-4; D not certain. The CDR3 has 12 amino acids. Germline CDR1 DFQATT, CDR2 SNEGSKA (reference sequence). Trimming took 1 base from V and 4 from J, leaving 4 bases between them.

This clonotype showed up just a few times. This chain uses TRBV9 with TRBJ2-2; 10 bases are a match to TRBD2. Trimming cost V 4 bases and J 9 bases; bases outside gene matches: 18. This CDR3 has 18 amino acids. Per germline, CDR1 SGDLS and CDR2 YYNGEE. CDR3 nucleotide sequence: TGTGCCAGCAGCCCCCGCCTCGGGCTAGCGGGGGATCTAAGGGAGCTGTTTTTT. Translating gives CASSPRLGLAGDLRELFF.

This clonotype was found a few times. This chain uses TRBV6-5 with TRBJ2-5; 9 bases line up with TRBD2. TRBJ2-7 explains the end of the DNA better; the J call may be wrong. The CDR3 extends over 15 amino acids. Germline CDR1 is MNHEY and CDR2 is SVGAGI. The CDR3 protein is CASSPRGLANGEQYF. In DNA, the CDR3 is TGTGCCAGCAGTCCCCGGGGACTAGCAAACGGCGAGCAGTACTTC.

The chain's CDR3 is CASTPTGASSYGQYF. In DNA form, the CDR3 reads TGCGCCAGCACCCCGACAGGGGCTTCAAGCTACGGGCAGTACTTC. The gene calls are TRBV5-1 and TRBJ2-5, with 8 bases aligning to TRBD1. This CDR3 has 15 residues. Germline CDR1 reads SGHRS; CDR2 reads YFSETQ. Trimming removed 6 bases from V and 11 bases from J; junction bases left unmatched: 18.

This clonotype has only a few counts. The V call is TRBV5-1, the J call TRBJ2-7; no firm D call. V was trimmed by 1 base and J by 5 bases, leaving 16 bases between them. This CDR3 contains 15 residues. Germline assignment: CDR1 SGHRS and CDR2 YFSETQ. The DNA for the CDR3 is TGCGCCAGCAGCTTGAGTGGCGCAGGTCTACACGAGCAGTACTTC. Translation: CASSLSGAGLHEQYF.

The V and J genes are TRBV6-5 and TRBJ2-3; 10 bases fit TRBD2. Looked up from germline, CDR1 is MNHEY and CDR2 is SVGAGI. CDR3 length equals 17 residues. With V trimmed by 0 bases and J by 2 bases, 5 bases remained unmatched. In nucleotides, the CDR3 is TGTGCCAGCAGTTACTCCGGGACTAGCGCCAACACAGATACGCAGTATTTT. This sequence encodes CASSYSGTSANTDTQYF.